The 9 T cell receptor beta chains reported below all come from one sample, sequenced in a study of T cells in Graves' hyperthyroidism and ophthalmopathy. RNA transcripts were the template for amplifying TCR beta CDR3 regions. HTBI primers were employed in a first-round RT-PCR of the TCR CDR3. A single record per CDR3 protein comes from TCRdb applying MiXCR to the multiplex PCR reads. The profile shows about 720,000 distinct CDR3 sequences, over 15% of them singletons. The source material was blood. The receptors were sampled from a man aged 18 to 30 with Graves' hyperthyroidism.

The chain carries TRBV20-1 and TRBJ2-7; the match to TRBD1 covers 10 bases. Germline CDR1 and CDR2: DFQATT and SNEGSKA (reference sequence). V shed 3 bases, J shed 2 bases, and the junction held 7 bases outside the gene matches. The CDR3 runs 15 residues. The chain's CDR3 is CSASRRQGATYEQYF. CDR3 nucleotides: TGCAGTGCTAGTCGTCGACAGGGGGCTACCTACGAGCAGTACTTC.

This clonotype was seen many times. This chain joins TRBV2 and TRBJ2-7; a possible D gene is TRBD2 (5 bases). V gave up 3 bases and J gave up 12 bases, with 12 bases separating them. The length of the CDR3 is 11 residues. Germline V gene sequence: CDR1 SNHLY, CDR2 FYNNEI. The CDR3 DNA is TGTGCCAGCAGTGATCTCCAGCGGCGGTACTTC. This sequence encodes CASSDLQRRYF.

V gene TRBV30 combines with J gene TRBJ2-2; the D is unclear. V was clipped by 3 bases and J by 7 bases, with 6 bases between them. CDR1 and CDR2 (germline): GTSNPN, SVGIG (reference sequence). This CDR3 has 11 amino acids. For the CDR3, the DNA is TGTGCCTGGAGCGTCGACGGGGAGCTGTTTTTT. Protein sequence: CAWSVDGELFF.

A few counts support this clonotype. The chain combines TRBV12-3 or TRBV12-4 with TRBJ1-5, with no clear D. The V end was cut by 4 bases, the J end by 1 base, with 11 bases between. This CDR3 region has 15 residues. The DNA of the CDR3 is TGTGCCAGCAGTTGGTCAATTTGGAGCAATCAGCCCCAGCATTTT. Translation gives CASSWSIWSNQPQHF.

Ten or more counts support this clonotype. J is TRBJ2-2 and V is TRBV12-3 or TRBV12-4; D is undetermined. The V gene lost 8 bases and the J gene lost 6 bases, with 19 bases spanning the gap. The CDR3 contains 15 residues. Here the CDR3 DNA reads TGTGCCAGCCGCCCAGACGACCTCATGGCCGGGGAGCTGTTTTTT. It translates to CASRPDDLMAGELFF.

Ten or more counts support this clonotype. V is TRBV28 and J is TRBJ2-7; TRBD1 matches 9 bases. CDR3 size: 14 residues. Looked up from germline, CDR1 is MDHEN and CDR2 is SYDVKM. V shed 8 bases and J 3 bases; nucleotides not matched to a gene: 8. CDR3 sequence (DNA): TGTGCCAGCGCCAGAGGGGACAGGGTCTACGAGCAGTACTTC. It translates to CASARGDRVYEQYF.

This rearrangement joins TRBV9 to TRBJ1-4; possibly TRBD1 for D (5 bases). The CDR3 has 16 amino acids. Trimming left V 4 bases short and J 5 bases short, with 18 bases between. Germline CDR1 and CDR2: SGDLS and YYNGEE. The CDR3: CASSSGRWQGNEKLFF. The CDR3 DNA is TGTGCCAGCAGCTCGGGAAGGTGGCAGGGAAATGAAAAACTGTTTTTT.

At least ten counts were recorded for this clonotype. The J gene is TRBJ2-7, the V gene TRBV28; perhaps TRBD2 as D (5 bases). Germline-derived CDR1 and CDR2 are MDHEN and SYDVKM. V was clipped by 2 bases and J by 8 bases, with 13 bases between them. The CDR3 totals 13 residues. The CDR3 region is CASSLLAPGQQYF. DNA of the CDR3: TGTGCCAGCAGTTTACTAGCTCCCGGACAGCAGTACTTC.

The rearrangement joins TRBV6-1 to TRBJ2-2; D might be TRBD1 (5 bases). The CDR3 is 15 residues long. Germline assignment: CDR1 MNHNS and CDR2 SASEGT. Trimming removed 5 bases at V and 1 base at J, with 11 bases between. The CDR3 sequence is CASSPMQGNTGELFF. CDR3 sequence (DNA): TGTGCCAGCAGTCCAATGCAGGGGAACACCGGGGAGCTGTTTTTT.